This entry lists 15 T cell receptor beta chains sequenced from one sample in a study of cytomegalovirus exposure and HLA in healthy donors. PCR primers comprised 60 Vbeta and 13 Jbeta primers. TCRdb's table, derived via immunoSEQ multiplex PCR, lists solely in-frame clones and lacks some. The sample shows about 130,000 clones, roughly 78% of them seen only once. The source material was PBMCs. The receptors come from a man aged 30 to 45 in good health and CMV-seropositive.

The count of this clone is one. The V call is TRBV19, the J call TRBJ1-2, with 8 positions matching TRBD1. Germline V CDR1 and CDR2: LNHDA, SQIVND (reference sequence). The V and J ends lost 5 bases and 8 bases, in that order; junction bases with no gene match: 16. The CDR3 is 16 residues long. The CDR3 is CASSPLIGQGSSGYTF. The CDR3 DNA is TGTGCCAGTAGTCCCTTGATAGGACAGGGATCGTCGGGCTACACCTTC.

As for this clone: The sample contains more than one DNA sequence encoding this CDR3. The DNA for the CDR3 is TGTGCCAGCAGTGCACGACAGGGCGAGGTCTATGGCTACACCTTC. Amino acids: CASSARQGEVYGYTF. The chain is built from TRBV6-5 and TRBJ1-2, with TRBD1 matching 7 bases. The J segment lost 4 bases and the V segment lost 5 bases, leaving 10 bases of the junction unmatched. This CDR3 region has 15 residues. CDR1 is MNHEY, CDR2 SVGAGI, per germline.

For the CDR3, the DNA is TGCAGCGTTGCCCAGGGAGGTGGCTACACCTTC. This gives the protein CSVAQGGGYTF. J is TRBJ1-2 and V is TRBV29-1; D may be TRBD1 (5 bases). The ends were cut back, 4 bases at V and 7 bases at J, with 10 bases in the middle. Germline V gene sequence: CDR1 SQVTM, CDR2 ANQGSEA. The CDR3 runs to 11 residues.

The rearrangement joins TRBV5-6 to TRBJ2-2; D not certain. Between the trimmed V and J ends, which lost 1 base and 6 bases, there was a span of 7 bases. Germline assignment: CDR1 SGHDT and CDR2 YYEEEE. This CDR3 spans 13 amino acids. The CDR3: CASSLFGPGELFF. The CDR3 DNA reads TGTGCCAGCAGCTTGTTTGGCCCCGGGGAGCTGTTTTTT.

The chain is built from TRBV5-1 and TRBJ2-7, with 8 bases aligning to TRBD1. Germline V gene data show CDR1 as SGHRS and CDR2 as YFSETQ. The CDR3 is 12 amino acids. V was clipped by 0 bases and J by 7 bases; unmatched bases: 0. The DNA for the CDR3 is TGCGCCAGCAGCTTGGGGGACAGGGAGCAGTACTTC. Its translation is CASSLGDREQYF.

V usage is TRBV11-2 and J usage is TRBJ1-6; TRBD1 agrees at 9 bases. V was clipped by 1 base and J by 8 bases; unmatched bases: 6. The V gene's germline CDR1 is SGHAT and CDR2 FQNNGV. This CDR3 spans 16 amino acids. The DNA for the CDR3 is TGTGCCAGCAGCTTAGCCCCCACAGGGGGCGATTCACCCCTCCACTTT. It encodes CASSLAPTGGDSPLHF.

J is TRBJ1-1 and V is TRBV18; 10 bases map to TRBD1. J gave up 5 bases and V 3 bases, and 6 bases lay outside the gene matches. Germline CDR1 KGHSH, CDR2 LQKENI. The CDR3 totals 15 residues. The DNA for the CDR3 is TGTGCCAGCTCACCTTCCGACAGGGGGCGGACTGAAGCTTTCTTT. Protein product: CASSPSDRGRTEAFF.

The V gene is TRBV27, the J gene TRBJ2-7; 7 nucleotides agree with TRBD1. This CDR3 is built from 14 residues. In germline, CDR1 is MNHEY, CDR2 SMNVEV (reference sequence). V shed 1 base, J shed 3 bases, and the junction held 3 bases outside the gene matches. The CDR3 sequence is CASSLLGGSYEQYF. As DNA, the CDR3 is TGTGCCAGCAGTTTATTAGGGGGCAGCTACGAGCAGTACTTC.

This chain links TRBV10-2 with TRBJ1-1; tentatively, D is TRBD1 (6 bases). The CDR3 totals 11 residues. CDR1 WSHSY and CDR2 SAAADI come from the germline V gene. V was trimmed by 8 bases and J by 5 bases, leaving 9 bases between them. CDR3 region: CASLQGTEAFF. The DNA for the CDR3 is TGCGCCAGCCTGCAGGGGACTGAAGCTTTCTTT.

The chain's CDR3 is CASSLISGAPYF. The CDR3 DNA follows: TGCGCCAGCAGCCTGATTAGCGGGGCCCCGTATTTT. The J gene is TRBJ2-3, the V gene TRBV4-1; 8 bases agree with TRBD2. CDR3 length: 12 amino acids. Germline lookup yields CDR1 MGHRA and CDR2 YSYEKL. After removal of 4 bases from V and 14 bases from J, the junction contained 8 bases not matched to a gene.

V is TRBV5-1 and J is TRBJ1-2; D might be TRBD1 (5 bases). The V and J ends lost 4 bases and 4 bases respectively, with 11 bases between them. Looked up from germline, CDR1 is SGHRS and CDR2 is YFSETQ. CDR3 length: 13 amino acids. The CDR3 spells CASSPDTGYGYTF. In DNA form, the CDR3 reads TGCGCCAGCAGCCCCGACACAGGCTATGGCTACACCTTC.

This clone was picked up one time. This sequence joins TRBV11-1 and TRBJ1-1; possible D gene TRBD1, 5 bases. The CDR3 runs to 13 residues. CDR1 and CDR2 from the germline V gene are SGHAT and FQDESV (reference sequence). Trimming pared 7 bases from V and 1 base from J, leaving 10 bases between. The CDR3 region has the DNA TGTGCCAGCACCCAGGGCGGGAACACTGAAGCTTTCTTT. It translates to CASTQGGNTEAFF.

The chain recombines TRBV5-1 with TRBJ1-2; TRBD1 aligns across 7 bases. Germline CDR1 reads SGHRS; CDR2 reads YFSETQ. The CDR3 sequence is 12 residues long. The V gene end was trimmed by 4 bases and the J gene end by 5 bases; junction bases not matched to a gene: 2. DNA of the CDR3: TGCGCCAGCAGCGAACAGGGGTATGGCTACACCTTC. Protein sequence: CASSEQGYGYTF.

The CDR3 DNA reads TGTGCCAGTAGTGTCCAGGGGACCTTCCAAGAGACCCAGTACTTC. Translating it yields CASSVQGTFQETQYF. The chain links TRBV19 to TRBJ2-5; TRBD1 might be the D (6 bases). The germline CDR1 and CDR2 sequences are LNHDA and SQIVND (reference sequence). The CDR3 contains 15 residues. The V end lost 5 bases, the J end lost 1 base, and 14 bases lay between the germline ends.

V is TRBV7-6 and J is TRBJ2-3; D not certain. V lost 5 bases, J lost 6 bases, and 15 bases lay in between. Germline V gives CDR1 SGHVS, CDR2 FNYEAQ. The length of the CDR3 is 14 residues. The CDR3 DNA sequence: TGTGCCAGCAGCCAAAAGGTGATGGGCGATACGCAGTATTTT. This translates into CASSQKVMGDTQYF.